This is a list of T cell receptor beta chains from one sample in a study of cytomegalovirus exposure and HLA in healthy donors. The table came from immunoSEQ multiplex PCR; TCRdb's copy has only in-frame clones and leaves some out. The profile shows about 59,000 clones, just under 75% of them singletons. Sequenced: PBMCs. Source of these receptors: a man younger than 40 in good health and CMV-seropositive. Both conserved end residues are part of each CDR3. A D gene is named only where the DNA matches it firmly. Clone size appears in some rows only: once, few, many, or a class for an expanded clone.

>TRBD1|.|TRBJ1-2|14|TRBV5-1
TGCGCCAGCAGCTTGGCGGGACAGGGTGATGGCTACACCTTC
CASSLAGQGDGYTF
>.|.|TRBJ2-1|13|TRBV6-1
TGTGCCAGCAGTGAAAGTAGATACTATGAGCAGTTCTTC
CASSESRYYEQFF
>TRBD1|.|TRBJ1-2|18|TRBV4-1
TGCGCCAGCAGCCAAGGGACCGGGACAGGGGGCTTTTACTATGGCTACACCTTC
CASSQGTGTGGFYYGYTF
>TRBD2|.|TRBJ2-3|17|TRBV4-3
TGCGCCAGCAGCCAAGAGTCCGCTAGCGGGGGACGAGATACGCAGTATTTT
CASSQESASGGRDTQYF
>.|few|TRBJ2-2|13|TRBV6-4
TGTGCCAGCAGTGACTCAGGGGTCGGGGAGCTGTTTTTT
CASSDSGVGELFF
>.|.|TRBJ2-7|16|TRBV9
TGTGCCAGCAGCGTAGGGTCCGGCAGGGGTACCTACGAGCAGTACTTC
CASSVGSGRGTYEQYF
>.|.|TRBJ2-3|15|TRBV1
TGCACCAGCAGCCTCCAAGGGGGGGGTGCAGATACGCAGTATTTT
CTSSLQGGGADTQYF
>TRBD2|.|TRBJ2-3|16|TRBV7-2
TGTGCCAGCACTGGACTAGCGGGGGGGCCGGGGGATACGCAGTATTTT
CASTGLAGGPGDTQYF
>.|few|TRBJ2-2|13|TRBV6-1
TGTGCCAGCAGTGCCATACTGCCCGGGGAGCTGTTTTTT
CASSAILPGELFF
>TRBD1|.|TRBJ1-1|16|TRBV5-1
TGCGCCAGTGGGGGCACAGGGGGCCTCATGAACACTGAAGCTTTCTTT
CASGGTGGLMNTEAFF
>.|.|TRBJ2-6|16|TRBV28
TGTGCCAGCAGTTTAAAAGGGACTTCCCGTTACAACGTCCTGACTTTC
CASSLKGTSRYNVLTF
>TRBD1|few|TRBJ2-7|14|TRBV7-9
TGTGCCAGCAGCTACGGACAGGGGGGTTACGAGCAGTACTTC
CASSYGQGGYEQYF
>.|.|TRBJ1-5|13|TRBV7-9
TGTGCCAGCAGCTCCATCGGGCGGGATTACCAGCATTTT
CASSSIGRDYQHF
>TRBD1|once|TRBJ1-1|14|TRBV5-1
TGCGCCAGCAGCGTCCGACAGGGGAACACTGAAGCTTTCTTT
CASSVRQGNTEAFF
>.|.|TRBJ2-4|18|TRBV28
TGTGCCAGCAGTTATCCCCTTCGGGGGAGAGGGACCAAAAACATTCAGTACTTC
CASSYPLRGRGTKNIQYF
>TRBD1|.|TRBJ1-1|11|TRBV11-1
TGTGCCAGCAGCCCGGGACAGGAAGCTTTCTTT
CASSPGQEAFF
>.|.|TRBJ2-3|14|TRBV6-4
TGTGCCAGCAGTGACTCGGAGGGTTCCGATACGCAGTATTTT
CASSDSEGSDTQYF
>.|.|TRBJ1-1|13|TRBV18
TGTGCCAGCTCACCACCGCAGGCCACTGAAGCTTTCTTT
CASSPPQATEAFF
>TRBD2|many|TRBJ2-2|13|TRBV6-1
TGTGCCAGCTCGACTAGCGGAACCGGGGAGCTGTTTTTT
CASSTSGTGELFF
>TRBD1|.|TRBJ2-6|16|TRBV10-3
TGTGCCATTGAACGGGACAGGGGGTCTGGGGCCAACGTCCTGACTTTC
CAIERDRGSGANVLTF
>TRBD1|few|TRBJ1-5|13|TRBV30
TGTGCCTGGAGCGACAGGGGAGGCCAGCCCCAGCATTTT
CAWSDRGGQPQHF
>TRBD2|.|TRBJ2-5|15|TRBV7-9
TGTGCCAGCAGCCGTCTTAGCGGGTCCCAAGAGACCCAGTACTTC
CASSRLSGSQETQYF
>.|.|TRBJ2-1|14|TRBV19
TGTGCCACTTCGGGACTCCTGGTTTACAATGAGCAGTTCTTC
CATSGLLVYNEQFF
>.|.|TRBJ2-1|13|TRBV2
TGTGCCAGCACCATCGACCCCCAGGGTGAGCAGTTCTTC
CASTIDPQGEQFF
>.|once|TRBJ2-6|15|TRBV7-3
TGTGCCAGCAGCCCATCGGGGGCTGGGGCCAACGTCCTGACTTTC
CASSPSGAGANVLTF
>.|.|TRBJ1-6|14|TRBV4-2
TGTGCCAGCAGCCAATTACAGGGTGGTTCACCCCTCCACTTT
CASSQLQGGSPLHF
>.|.|TRBJ2-3|13|TRBV27
TGTGCCAGCAGTGGAAGGAGTTCAGATACGCAGTATTTT
CASSGRSSDTQYF
>.|.|TRBJ2-7|14|TRBV5-1
TGCGCCAGCAGCCTTATCAGGGGATACTACGAGCAGTACTTC
CASSLIRGYYEQYF
>.|few|TRBJ1-5|15|TRBV4-3
TGCGCCAGCAGCCAACGGACGGGCGGGGATCAGCCCCAGCATTTT
CASSQRTGGDQPQHF
>.|.|TRBJ2-2|15|TRBV7-3
TGTGCCAGCAGCAAAAGGGGGTCGAACACCGGGGAGCTGTTTTTT
CASSKRGSNTGELFF
>.|.|TRBJ1-5|13|TRBV7-2
TGTGCCAGCAGCTTGCAGGACAATCAGCCCCAGCATTTT
CASSLQDNQPQHF
>.|.|TRBJ2-2|16|TRBV18
TGTGCCAGCTCACCAAGGCAGGCCGCGAACACCGGGGAGCTGTTTTTT
CASSPRQAANTGELFF
>TRBD2|.|TRBJ2-5|17|TRBV4-1
TGCGCCAGCAGCCAGGGCGGGGGGGCCGCGTTGGTAGAGACCCAGTACTTC
CASSQGGGAALVETQYF
>.|.|TRBJ2-3|15|TRBV11-2
TGTGCCAGCAGCAATAGCGTCCACCCCACAGATACGCAGTATTTT
CASSNSVHPTDTQYF
>.|.|TRBJ1-2|12|TRBV25-1
TGTGCCAGCAGTCTGGAGCGTGGAGGCTACACCTTC
CASSLERGGYTF
>.|.|TRBJ1-1|13|TRBV29-1
TGCAGCGTCTCGGGAGGGGGGCATACTGAAGCTTTCTTT
CSVSGGGHTEAFF
>.|.|TRBJ1-2|15|TRBV9
TGTGCCAGCAGCGTAGGGATGGGAGGAAACTATGGCTACACCTTC
CASSVGMGGNYGYTF
>.|.|TRBJ1-4|13|TRBV7-3
TGTGCCAGCTCTCGGGGGGTTAATGAAAAACTGTTTTTT
CASSRGVNEKLFF
>.|.|TRBJ2-7|11|TRBV6-6
TGTGCCAGCATTCAGGGTTTCGAGCAGTACTTC
CASIQGFEQYF
>TRBD1|.|TRBJ1-5|15|TRBV28
TGTGCCAGCAATACCGCCGGGACAGGGGATCATGGCCAGCATTTT
CASNTAGTGDHGQHF
>TRBD1|.|TRBJ1-2|13|TRBV5-1
TGCGCCAGCAGCCCTGGGACAGCTTATGGCTACACCTTC
CASSPGTAYGYTF
>.|.|TRBJ1-2|13|TRBV7-6
TGTGCCAGCAGCTCACAGGCAAACTATGGCTACACCTTC
CASSSQANYGYTF
>.|.|TRBJ1-4|13|TRBV19
TGTGCCAGTTACAGGGAAGGAGCTGGAAAACTGTTTTTT
CASYREGAGKLFF